This T cell receptor beta chain was recovered during a study of blood T cell repertoires in COVID-19. While infection was still active, Seattle patients were enrolled and then followed longitudinally. Under the authors' procedure: Reference gene primer amplification gave nucleated cell count estimates. Generated by immunoSEQ multiplex PCR, the TCRdb table keeps only in-frame clones and is missing some. That table furnishes V, J and clone size, whereas the DNA furnished D and trimming. The table includes about 410,000 clones, 89% detected once. Between the trimmed V and J ends, which lost 6 bases and 4 bases, there was a span of 9 bases. This CDR3 is built from 11 residues. Germline-derived CDR1 and CDR2 are DFQATT and SNEGSKA (reference sequence). Only one count was recorded for this clone.

The sequence was obtained from a woman in her thirties or forties with COVID-19, enrolled during active disease. The chain is built from TRBV20-1 and TRBJ1-2; D unresolved. Sequencing used peripheral blood. The chain's CDR3 is CSAPLSYGYTF. The CDR3, as DNA: TGCAGTGCCCCACTGAGCTATGGCTACACCTTC.